These 23 T cell receptor beta chains were sequenced from one sample in a study of beta chain features in type 1 diabetes. Expressed TCRB transcripts were sequenced because the isolated RNA had all been reverse transcribed beforehand. Clones were sequenced by immunoSEQ multiplex PCR, and TCRdb holds only the in-frame ones, with some missing. This table holds 350,000 to 400,000 clones, about 15% found once. Sequencing used naive CD4+ T cells from blood. These receptor sequences come from a woman between 18 and 29 years old in good health.

V is TRBV7-2 and J is TRBJ2-7; the match to TRBD1 covers 11 bases. The J segment lost 3 bases and the V segment lost 5 bases, leaving 6 bases of the junction unmatched. CDR1 and CDR2 from the germline V gene are SGHTA and FQGNSA. The CDR3 totals 15 residues. The CDR3 region has the DNA TGTGCCAGCAGCCAGGACAGGGGGCATCTCTACGAGCAGTACTTC. This translates into CASSQDRGHLYEQYF.

For the CDR3, the DNA is TGCAGCGCTGGGGGACAGGGGGCAGTTGATACGCAGTATTTT. It specifies CSAGGQGAVDTQYF. This rearrangement joins TRBV29-1 to TRBJ2-3; TRBD1 aligns across 12 bases. CDR3 length: 14 amino acids. The V gene end was trimmed by 7 bases and the J gene end by 6 bases; junction bases not matched to a gene: 8. Germline loops: CDR1 SQVTM, CDR2 ANQGSEA.

This clone has just a few counts. The rearrangement uses TRBV28 and TRBJ2-2; no definite D call. Trimming cost V 5 bases and J 5 bases, with 9 bases left between them. Germline assignment: CDR1 MDHEN and CDR2 SYDVKM. The CDR3 has 13 residues. In nucleotides, the CDR3 is TGTGCCAGCAGTCCAGGATCGACCGGGGAGCTGTTTTTT. Its protein is CASSPGSTGELFF.

This clone has just one count. V gene TRBV7-2 combines with J gene TRBJ2-1; D is perhaps TRBD1 (6 bases). V was cut by 1 base and J by 9 bases, with 19 bases left in between. CDR1 and CDR2 (germline): SGHTA, FQGNSA. This CDR3 is built from 16 residues. CDR3 residues: CASSLEDSRTAREQFF. The CDR3 nucleotides are TGTGCCAGCAGCTTAGAGGACAGCCGTACCGCTCGTGAGCAGTTCTTC.

This clone was observed a handful of times. The gene calls are TRBV30 and TRBJ2-5; 8 bases line up with TRBD2. CDR1 is GTSNPN and CDR2 is SVGIG in the germline V gene (reference sequence). CDR3 length: 14 residues. The V segment lost 1 base and the J segment 5 bases; nucleotides outside the gene matches: 6. CDR3 loop: CAWSASGSWETQYF. The CDR3 region has the DNA TGTGCCTGGAGTGCGAGCGGGAGCTGGGAGACCCAGTACTTC.

The CDR3 sequence is CASSFQGDGTQYF. In nucleotides, the CDR3 is TGTGCCAGCAGCTTCCAGGGGGATGGGACCCAGTACTTC. This sequence joins TRBV7-9 and TRBJ2-5; 7 bases line up with TRBD1. V was clipped by 3 bases and J by 7 bases; unmatched bases: 5. The CDR3 contains 13 residues. Germline CDR1 and CDR2: SEHNR and FQNEAQ (reference sequence).

This clone has more than one count but fewer than ten. The V gene is TRBV30, the J gene TRBJ2-7; the D is unclear. V lost 0 bases and J 3 bases, leaving 9 bases between the germline ends. Germline lookup yields CDR1 GTSNPN and CDR2 SVGIG (reference sequence). This CDR3 spans 13 amino acids. The CDR3 DNA sequence: TGTGCCTGGAGTGTGCACAGTATCTACGAGCAGTACTTC. It codes for CAWSVHSIYEQYF.

J is TRBJ1-4 and V is TRBV16; 8 nucleotides agree with TRBD1. V was clipped by 4 bases and J by 7 bases; unmatched bases: 5. Germline lookup yields CDR1 KGHSY and CDR2 FQNENV. The CDR3 spans 14 residues. Written as DNA, the CDR3 is TGTGCCAGCAGCCTATACAGGGGGAGTGAAAAACTGTTTTTT. Its translation is CASSLYRGSEKLFF.

The rearrangement links TRBV2 to TRBJ2-5, with D maybe TRBD1 (6 bases). The CDR3 is 11 amino acids. Germline CDR1 reads SNHLY; CDR2 reads FYNNEI. With 6 bases removed from V and 14 bases from J, the gap between germline ends came to 16 bases. DNA of the CDR3: TGTGCCAGCAGGGCCGGGACACTTAATTACTTC. As protein: CASRAGTLNYF.

This clone was seen a few times. This chain joins TRBV7-2 and TRBJ1-2; D is unclear. Germline V gene sequence: CDR1 SGHTA, CDR2 FQGNSA. V was shortened by 3 bases and J by 4 bases, with 12 bases between the two germline ends. This CDR3 has 14 residues. CDR3 in amino acids: CASSFESVRYGYTF. The CDR3 coding sequence is TGTGCCAGCAGCTTTGAGTCGGTCCGCTATGGCTACACCTTC.

The rearrangement joins TRBV7-9 to TRBJ2-7, with TRBD2 matching 9 bases. V was pared by 5 bases and J by 0 bases, with 5 bases of the junction left unmatched. CDR3 size: 15 residues. The germline CDR1 and CDR2 sequences are SEHNR and FQNEAQ (reference sequence). The CDR3 nucleotides read TGTGCCAGCAGCGCGAGCGGGAGGAGCTCCTACGAGCAGTACTTC. Protein sequence: CASSASGRSSYEQYF.

In its sample, this clone was seen a few times. This chain joins TRBV28 and TRBJ1-1; 7 bases align to TRBD1. CDR1 and CDR2 (germline): MDHEN, SYDVKM. V lost 6 bases and J lost 1; bases outside the gene matches: 5. The CDR3 is made up of 14 amino acids. The CDR3 DNA reads TGTGCCAGCAGAAAGGGACAGAGGAACACTGAAGCTTTCTTT. This encodes CASRKGQRNTEAFF. Complete variable domain (other parts from reference TRBV28 and TRBJ1-1): DVKVTQSSRYLVKRTGEKVFLECVQDMDHENMFWYRQDPGLGLRLIYFSYDVKMKEKGDIPEGYSVSREKKERFSLILESASTNQTSMYLCASRKGQRNTEAFFGQGTRLTVV.

This clone appeared a few times. Written as DNA, the CDR3 is TGCAGCGTATGCAGCGGGAGATTTAGCAATGAGCAGTTCTTC. This sequence encodes CSVCSGRFSNEQFF. The V gene is TRBV29-1, the J gene TRBJ2-1; 8 nucleotides line up with TRBD2. Per germline, CDR1 SQVTM and CDR2 ANQGSEA. Trimming took 6 bases from V and 6 from J; bases not matched to a gene: 10. The CDR3 has 14 residues.

This clone was counted only a few times. The chain recombines TRBV6-4 with TRBJ1-2; possible D gene TRBD1, 6 bases. Trimming took 2 bases from V and 8 from J, leaving 9 bases between them. CDR1 MRHNA and CDR2 SNTAGT come from the germline V gene. CDR3 length: 12 amino acids. The CDR3 protein is CASSDPTGGYTF. The CDR3, as DNA: TGTGCCAGCAGTGACCCGACAGGAGGCTACACCTTC.

The chain carries TRBV12-5 and TRBJ2-1; 7 positions agree with TRBD2. Germline CDR1 is LGHNT and CDR2 is FRNRAP. The CDR3 runs 14 residues. With 1 base clipped from V and 5 bases from J, the junction kept 2 bases outside the gene matches. The CDR3 DNA reads TGTGCTAGTGGTTTGGGACTAGCCCACAATGAGCAGTTCTTC. Protein product: CASGLGLAHNEQFF.

This clone was detected a few times. The V gene is TRBV11-2, the J gene TRBJ2-3; D not resolved. The V gene's germline CDR1 is SGHAT and CDR2 FQNNGV. The CDR3 covers 17 residues. V was shortened by 0 bases and J by 4 bases, with 17 bases between the two germline ends. The CDR3 here is CASSLDQPGLIPDTQYF. Here the CDR3 DNA reads TGTGCCAGCAGCTTAGATCAGCCAGGTCTTATACCAGATACGCAGTATTTT.

The chain uses TRBV30 and TRBJ2-3; 15 nucleotides line up with TRBD2. CDR3 length equals 17 residues. With 2 bases clipped from V and 6 bases from J, the junction kept 9 bases outside the gene matches. Germline loops: CDR1 GTSNPN, CDR2 SVGIG (reference sequence). The CDR3 reads CAWSPLGTSGRSDTQYF. DNA for the CDR3: TGTGCCTGGAGTCCTCTCGGGACTAGCGGGAGGTCGGATACGCAGTATTTT.

This clone has a handful of counts. The V call is TRBV9, the J call TRBJ2-4; D gene ambiguous. CDR1 is SGDLS and CDR2 is YYNGEE in the germline V gene. V dropped 6 bases and J dropped 0 bases, with 10 bases sitting between them. The CDR3 length is 14 residues. The DNA of the CDR3 is TGTGCCAGCAACCAGTGGCCAGCCAAAAACATTCAGTACTTC. It specifies CASNQWPAKNIQYF.

This clone was seen more than once but under ten times. The CDR3 region is CASRLRDREQFF. Here the CDR3 DNA reads TGTGCCAGCAGGCTCAGGGATCGGGAGCAGTTCTTC. The chain recombines TRBV6-5 with TRBJ2-1, with D possibly TRBD1 on 5 matching bases. The V gene's germline CDR1 is MNHEY and CDR2 SVGAGI. The CDR3 covers 12 residues. Trimming removed 6 bases from V and 10 bases from J, with 13 bases in between.

The chain carries TRBV5-6 and TRBJ2-2, with 8 nucleotides matching TRBD1. The CDR3 spans 15 residues. CDR1 is SGHDT and CDR2 is YYEEEE in the germline V gene. V lost 4 bases to trimming and J lost 4 bases; unmatched junction nucleotides: 6. CDR3 sequence (DNA): TGTGCCAGCAGCGAGACAGGGGTCTTCACCGGGGAGCTGTTTTTT. Amino acids: CASSETGVFTGELFF. The full variable domain, with the rest looked up from reference TRBV5-6 and TRBJ2-2, is DAGVTQSPTHLIKTRGQQVTLRCSPKSGHDTVSWYQQALGQGPQFIFQYYEEEERQRGNFPDRFSGHQFPNYSSELNVNALLLGDSALYLCASSETGVFTGELFFGEGSRLTVL.

V gene TRBV11-1 combines with J gene TRBJ2-3; D is uncertain. Germline V gene data show CDR1 as SGHAT and CDR2 as FQDESV (reference sequence). The CDR3 length is 13 residues. With 2 bases removed from V and 3 bases from J, the gap between germline ends came to 6 bases. CDR3 residues: CASSLSVTDTQYF. CDR3 nucleotides: TGTGCCAGCAGCTTATCGGTAACAGATACGCAGTATTTT.

The chain is built from TRBV12-5 and TRBJ1-1; D gene ambiguous. This CDR3 comprises 12 residues. V lost 8 bases to trimming and J lost 0 bases, with 7 bases between them. Germline values: CDR1 LGHNT, CDR2 FRNRAP. The CDR3 coding sequence is TGTGCTAGTTCCTCAGTGAACACTGAAGCTTTCTTT. Protein product: CASSSVNTEAFF.

The chain couples TRBV2 to TRBJ2-3, with TRBD2 matching over 10 bases. The V gene end was trimmed by 11 bases and the J gene end by 5 bases; junction bases not matched to a gene: 7. CDR3 size: 13 residues. Germline loops: CDR1 SNHLY, CDR2 FYNNEI. This chain's CDR3 is CARGPSGGDTQYF. The DNA of the CDR3 is TGTGCCCGAGGCCCTAGCGGGGGAGATACGCAGTATTTT. Full variable domain (outside the CDR3, taken from reference TRBV2 and TRBJ2-3): EPEVTQTPSHQVTQMGQEVILRCVPISNHLYFYWYRQILGQKVEFLVSFYNNEISEKSEIFDDQFSVERPDGSNFTLKIRSTKLEDSAMYFCARGPSGGDTQYFGPGTRLTVL.